The rows below give T cell receptor beta chains drawn from one sample of a study of early T cells in non-severe SARS-CoV-2 infection. Each CDR3 protein gets one entry after TCRdb re-called the 5' RACE reads with MiXCR. The repertoire holds some 41,000 distinct CDR3 sequences, with under 30% as singletons. Sequencing used whole blood, obtained at baseline. Every receptor here comes from an adult who was a healthcare worker with PCR-confirmed SARS-CoV-2 infection or an uninfected control (not recorded which). Each CDR3 is given with its conserved first and last residue. A D gene is named only where the DNA matches it firmly. Clone size is shown for a subset of rows, as once, few, many or a class of expanded clone.

D	V	size	J	CDR3	DNA
TRBD1	TRBV12-5	once	TRBJ1-6	CASGLVLSGGRSPLHF	TGTGCTAGTGGTTTGGTACTATCAGGGGGCCGATCACCCCTCCACTTT
TRBD2	TRBV3-1	many	TRBJ2-5	CASSQVRAGETQYF	TGTGCCAGCAGCCAAGTTCGAGCGGGGGAGACCCAGTACTTC
TRBD1	TRBV25-1	NA	TRBJ1-1	CASSQTGRATEAFF	TGTGCCAGCAGTCAGACAGGGAGGGCCACTGAAGCTTTCTTT
TRBD1	TRBV9	medium-sized	TRBJ2-7	CASSSGQGAPEQYF	TGTGCCAGCAGCTCGGGACAGGGGGCTCCCGAGCAGTACTTC
NA	TRBV6-6	many	TRBJ1-1	CASRATGPEAFF	TGTGCCAGCAGGGCCACAGGGCCTGAAGCTTTCTTT
NA	TRBV10-3	NA	TRBJ1-2	CAISGFSQGSDGYTF	TGTGCCATCAGTGGCTTCAGCCAGGGTTCTGATGGCTACACCTTC
NA	TRBV6-5	many	TRBJ1-2	CASSPNPYGYTF	TGTGCCAGCAGCCCTAACCCTTATGGCTACACCTTC
NA	TRBV3-1	few	TRBJ2-7	CASSQELVMNEQYF	TGTGCCAGCAGCCAAGAGTTGGTTATGAACGAGCAGTACTTC
NA	TRBV5-4	once	TRBJ2-1	CASGDGRSDEQFF	TGTGCCAGCGGGGACGGCCGGAGCGATGAGCAGTTCTTC
NA	TRBV27	NA	TRBJ1-1	CASSVLMNTEAFF	TGTGCCAGCAGCGTACTTATGAACACTGAAGCTTTCTTT
TRBD1	TRBV20-1	NA	TRBJ1-1	CSAIPDRGLEAFF	TGCAGTGCCATCCCGGACAGGGGGCTGGAAGCTTTCTTT